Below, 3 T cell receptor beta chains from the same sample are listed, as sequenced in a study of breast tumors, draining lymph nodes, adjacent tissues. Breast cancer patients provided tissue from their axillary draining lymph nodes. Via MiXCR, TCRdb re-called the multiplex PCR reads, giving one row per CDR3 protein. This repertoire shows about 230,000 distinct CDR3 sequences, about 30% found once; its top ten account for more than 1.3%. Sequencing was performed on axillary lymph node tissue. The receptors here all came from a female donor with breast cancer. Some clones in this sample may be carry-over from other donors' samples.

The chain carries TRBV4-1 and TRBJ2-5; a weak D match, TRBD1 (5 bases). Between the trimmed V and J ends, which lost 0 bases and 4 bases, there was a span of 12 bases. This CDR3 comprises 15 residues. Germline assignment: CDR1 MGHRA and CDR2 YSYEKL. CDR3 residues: CASSQDPGWGETQYF. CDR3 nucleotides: TGCGCCAGCAGCCAAGATCCAGGGTGGGGAGAGACCCAGTACTTC.

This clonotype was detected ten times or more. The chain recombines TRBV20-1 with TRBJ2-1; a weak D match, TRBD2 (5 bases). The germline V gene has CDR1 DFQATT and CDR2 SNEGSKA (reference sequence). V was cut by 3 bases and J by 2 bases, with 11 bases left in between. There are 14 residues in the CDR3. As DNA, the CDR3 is TGCAGTGCTAGCTTCGGGATCGCCTACAATGAGCAGTTCTTC. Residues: CSASFGIAYNEQFF.

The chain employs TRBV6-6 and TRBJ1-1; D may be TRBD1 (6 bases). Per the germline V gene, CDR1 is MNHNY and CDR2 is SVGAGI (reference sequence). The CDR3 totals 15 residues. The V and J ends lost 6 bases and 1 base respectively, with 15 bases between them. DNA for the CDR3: TGTGCCAGCAGGCCTCCGGGACAAGAGAACACTGAAGCTTTCTTT. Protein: CASRPPGQENTEAFF.